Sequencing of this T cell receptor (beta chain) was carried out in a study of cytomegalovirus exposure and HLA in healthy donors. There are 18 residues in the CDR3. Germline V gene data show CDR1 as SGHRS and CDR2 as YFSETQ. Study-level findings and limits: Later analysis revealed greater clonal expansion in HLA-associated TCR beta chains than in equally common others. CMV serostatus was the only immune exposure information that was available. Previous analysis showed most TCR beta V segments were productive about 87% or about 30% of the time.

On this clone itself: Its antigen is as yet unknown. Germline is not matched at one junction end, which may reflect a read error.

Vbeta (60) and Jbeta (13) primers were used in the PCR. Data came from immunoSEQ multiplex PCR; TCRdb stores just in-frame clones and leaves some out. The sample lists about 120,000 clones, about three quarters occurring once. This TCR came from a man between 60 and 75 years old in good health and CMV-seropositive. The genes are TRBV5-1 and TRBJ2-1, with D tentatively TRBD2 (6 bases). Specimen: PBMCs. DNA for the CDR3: TGCGCCAGCAGCTTGGGTGCTAGCGCCCTTAGCTCCGACAATGAGCAGTTCTTC. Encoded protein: CASSLGASALSSDNEQFF.